These 2 T cell receptor beta chains share one sample of origin, sequenced in a study of T cell repertoires in cytomegalovirus infection. TCRdb used MiXCR to reprocess the reads, holding one entry per CDR3 protein. The table has hundreds of thousands of distinct CDR3 sequences, under 40% seen once. Sequenced input: PBMCs. The origin of the receptors is a human donor in good health (CMV status not recorded). Some clones in this sample may be carry-over from other donors' samples.

The V gene is TRBV10-3, the J gene TRBJ2-5, with 7 bases aligning to TRBD1. Germline values: CDR1 ENHRY, CDR2 SYGVKD. CDR3 size: 14 residues. Trimming took 2 bases from V and 4 from J; bases not matched to a gene: 4. The CDR3 sequence is CAISEGRGSETQYF. CDR3 sequence (DNA): TGTGCCATCAGTGAGGGCAGGGGGTCAGAGACCCAGTACTTC.

To note about this clonotype: Relative to the germline gene, one junction end is altered; a read error may explain this. This rearrangement joins TRBV19 to TRBJ2-7, with 8 bases aligning to TRBD1. CDR1 is LNHDA and CDR2 is SQIVND in the germline V gene (reference sequence). This CDR3 is 15 amino acids long. CDR3 coding DNA: TGTGCCAGTAGTACCCCCCAGACAGGGGTTGACGATCAGTACTTC. This codes for CASSTPQTGVDDQYF. Combining the CDR3 with reference TRBV19 and TRBJ2-7 gives the whole variable domain DGGITQSPKYLFRKEGQNVTLSCEQNLNHDAMYWYRQDPGQGLRLIYYSQIVNDFQKGDIAEGYSVSREKKESFPLTVTSAQKNPTAFYLCASSTPQTGVDDQYFGPGTRLTVT.